Listed below are T cell receptor beta chains from one sample, sequenced in a study of T cell repertoires in cytomegalovirus infection. TCRdb called the reads again in MiXCR, with one record for every CDR3 protein. The sample includes about 300,000 distinct CDR3 sequences, 8% to 10% of them seen just once. The sample comprised PBMCs. The receptors shown here come from a human donor in good health (CMV status not recorded). Some clones in this sample may be carry-over from other donors' samples. Each CDR3 is given with its conserved first and last residue.

v_gene | CDR3aa
TRBV7-2 | CASSPQGDTQYF
TRBV20-1 | CSARDRGKNYGYTF
TRBV6-6 | CASSIQGRGGELFF
TRBV7-2 | CASSQSNQPQHF
TRBV12-5 | CASGFGQAGTDTGELFF
TRBV6-5 | CASSFLAPSTDTQYF
TRBV24-1 | CATSELSLPGQGTYNEQFF
TRBV5-1 | CASSLAGQGETQYF
TRBV5-6 | CASSWGQGEYGYTF
TRBV7-7 | CASSLRDGSGNTIYF
TRBV7-8 | CASSPYIGPATNEKLFF
TRBV18 | CASSPMTGENIQYF
TRBV7-2 | CASSLRLAGGSNTGELFF
TRBV7-2 | CASSDRGKSNQPQHF
TRBV28 | CASGPRDRENQPQHF
TRBV7-2 | CASSLGQQSSGNTIYF
TRBV7-6 | CASSFRQGSTDTQYF
TRBV5-5 | CASSSVPGQGAYGYTF
TRBV6-2/TRBV6-3 | CASSYSARGTGELFF
TRBV12-3/TRBV12-4 | CASSSSPGSSYNEQFF
TRBV2 | CASSLRGHVSDEQFF
TRBV7-2 | CASSLGDRDGYTF
TRBV19 | CASSTTVNTEAFF
TRBV15 | CAIRDRDNEQFF
TRBV29-1 | CSVATDPYNSPLHF
TRBV6-2/TRBV6-3 | CASQATGTGTDTQYF
TRBV7-7 | CASSPDRVTQYF
TRBV18 | CASSPPPGAGGTDTQYF
TRBV6-2/TRBV6-3 | CASSYLQGSTEAFF
TRBV4-2 | CASSPGGAQDEQFF
TRBV20-1 | CSAVGASYEQYF
TRBV7-9 | CASSFLTLDNYTEAFF
TRBV12-5 | CASGFIAGSGNNEQFF
TRBV10-3 | CAISESLPGQGSYEQYF
TRBV29-1 | CSVGQSANTGELFF
TRBV29-1 | CSAGTGVYTEAFF
TRBV29-1 | CSVEDPSSRREGYTF
TRBV7-2 | CASSPPGGRSGNTIYF
TRBV7-2 | CASSLIGHRMNTEAFF
TRBV29-1 | CSVEENSYEQYF
TRBV7-2 | CASSPNSGQFFYTF
TRBV5-6 | CASSPGLRGTDTQYF
TRBV10-3 | CAITPDRDGEKLFF
TRBV14 | CASSQVTGRTEAFF
TRBV28 | CASSQRGSSYNEQFF
TRBV29-1 | CSVEESLHFF
TRBV6-6 | CASSYSFRNTEAFF
TRBV14 | CASSPWGAQSYNEQFF
TRBV24-1 | CATSDRRRTPTDTQYF
TRBV20-1 | CSAGELETQYF
TRBV7-2 | CASSLEASLATKETQYF
TRBV7-2 | CASSSGRVGANVLTF
TRBV7-2 | CASISHRSGPALTAGSSYNEQFF